The 9 T cell receptor beta chains presented below share a single source sample, sequenced in a study of vaccination and CD4 T cells after COVID-19. Regarding treatment: roughly 10-day PBMC culture with coronavirus spike peptide pools or control peptides (ViraFEST assay). CD4+ T cells that had been cultured provided DNA sequenced with the Oncomine TCR Beta short-read assay. A single record per CDR3 protein comes from TCRdb applying MiXCR to the PCR reads. This sample has approximately 18,000 distinct CDR3 sequences, with over 50% found just once. These receptors have no identified antigens. Sequencing input: CD4+ T cells from blood, cultured in vitro. Every receptor here comes from a human donor who had recovered from COVID-19.

The chain links TRBV6-2 or TRBV6-3 to TRBJ2-3, with no clear D. Looked up from germline, CDR1 is MNHEY and CDR2 is SVGEGT. The CDR3 totals 12 residues. V was clipped by 4 bases and J by 1 base, with 3 bases between them. This CDR3 reads CASSWGTDTQYF. CDR3 DNA sequence: TGTGCCAGCAGTTGGGGCACAGATACGCAGTATTTT.

The chain has TRBV20-1 and TRBJ1-2; no reliable D call. CDR3 length equals 14 residues. Germline CDR1 DFQATT, CDR2 SNEGSKA (reference sequence). V was clipped by 0 bases and J by 2 bases, with 10 bases between them. This CDR3 is CSARDLVTNYGYTF. In nucleotides, the CDR3 is TGCAGTGCTAGAGATCTCGTGACCAACTATGGCTACACCTTC.

This sequence joins TRBV29-1 and TRBJ1-5, with no clear D. V lost 4 bases, J lost 2 bases, and 9 bases lay in between. The CDR3 totals 13 residues. Germline CDR1 SQVTM, CDR2 ANQGSEA. CDR3 sequence (DNA): TGCAGCGTTGTTCTCGGAGGCAATCAGCCCCAGCATTTT. Its translation: CSVVLGGNQPQHF. Complete variable domain (other parts from reference TRBV29-1 and TRBJ1-5): SAVISQKPSRDICQRGTSLTIQCQVDSQVTMMFWYRQQPGQSLTLIATANQGSEATYESGFVIDKFPISRPNLTFSTLTVSNMSPEDSSIYLCSVVLGGNQPQHFGDGTRLSIL.

This clonotype has a handful of counts. For the CDR3, the DNA is TGTGCCAGCAGAGGCGAAGGGACAGCGAACACCATATATTTT. Residues: CASRGEGTANTIYF. The chain links TRBV6-1 to TRBJ1-3; 7 nucleotides line up with TRBD1. After removal of 6 bases from V and 7 bases from J, the junction contained 9 bases not matched to a gene. Per the germline V gene, CDR1 is MNHNS and CDR2 is SASEGT. The CDR3 covers 14 residues.

The genes are TRBV30 and TRBJ2-5; tentative D call: TRBD2 (6 bases). V lost 4 bases to trimming and J lost 4 bases, with 13 bases between them. This CDR3 comprises 13 residues. From germline, CDR1 is GTSNPN and CDR2 SVGIG (reference sequence). Here the CDR3 reads CAWTQLEGETQYF. Written as DNA, the CDR3 is TGTGCCTGGACACAATTGGAGGGAGAGACCCAGTACTTC.

The CDR3 region has the DNA TGTGCCAGCAGTTTTGAGGGCACTGAAGCTTTCTTT. The encoded protein is CASSFEGTEAFF. This rearrangement joins TRBV12-3 or TRBV12-4 to TRBJ1-1; D is ambiguous. Trimming took 3 bases from V and 4 from J, leaving 6 bases between them. This CDR3 comprises 12 residues.

In this sample, this clonotype turned up a few times. This chain joins TRBV5-3 and TRBJ1-2; D unclear. TRBV5-3 is designated an ORF whose function remains uncertain. This CDR3 is built from 12 residues. Between the trimmed V and J ends, which lost 9 bases and 3 bases, there was a span of 12 bases. The CDR3 DNA is TGTGCCATTTACCCCGGATACTATGGCTACACCTTC. Residues: CAIYPGYYGYTF.

V is TRBV20-1 and J is TRBJ1-6; unclear D gene. Germline-derived CDR1 and CDR2 are DFQATT and SNEGSKA (reference sequence). The CDR3 length is 14 residues. The V end was cut by 1 base, the J end by 6 bases, with 10 bases between. DNA of the CDR3: TGCAGTGCTAGAGTGGACGAGCTTAATTCACCCCTCCACTTT. Residues: CSARVDELNSPLHF.

The V call is TRBV18, the J call TRBJ1-2, with TRBD1 matching 7 bases. Germline values: CDR1 KGHSH, CDR2 LQKENI. The trim removed 1 base at V and 2 bases at J, leaving 7 bases unmatched. The CDR3 covers 16 residues. CDR3 bases: TGTGCCAGCTCACCACTGACAGGGATCAACAACTATGGCTACACCTTC. Residues: CASSPLTGINNYGYTF. The complete variable domain, with remaining parts taken from reference TRBV18 and TRBJ1-2, reads NAGVMQNPRHLVRRRGQEARLRCSPMKGHSHVYWYRQLPEEGLKFMVYLQKENIIDESGMPKERFSAEFPKEGPSILRIQQVVRGDSAAYFCASSPLTGINNYGYTFGSGTRLTVV.